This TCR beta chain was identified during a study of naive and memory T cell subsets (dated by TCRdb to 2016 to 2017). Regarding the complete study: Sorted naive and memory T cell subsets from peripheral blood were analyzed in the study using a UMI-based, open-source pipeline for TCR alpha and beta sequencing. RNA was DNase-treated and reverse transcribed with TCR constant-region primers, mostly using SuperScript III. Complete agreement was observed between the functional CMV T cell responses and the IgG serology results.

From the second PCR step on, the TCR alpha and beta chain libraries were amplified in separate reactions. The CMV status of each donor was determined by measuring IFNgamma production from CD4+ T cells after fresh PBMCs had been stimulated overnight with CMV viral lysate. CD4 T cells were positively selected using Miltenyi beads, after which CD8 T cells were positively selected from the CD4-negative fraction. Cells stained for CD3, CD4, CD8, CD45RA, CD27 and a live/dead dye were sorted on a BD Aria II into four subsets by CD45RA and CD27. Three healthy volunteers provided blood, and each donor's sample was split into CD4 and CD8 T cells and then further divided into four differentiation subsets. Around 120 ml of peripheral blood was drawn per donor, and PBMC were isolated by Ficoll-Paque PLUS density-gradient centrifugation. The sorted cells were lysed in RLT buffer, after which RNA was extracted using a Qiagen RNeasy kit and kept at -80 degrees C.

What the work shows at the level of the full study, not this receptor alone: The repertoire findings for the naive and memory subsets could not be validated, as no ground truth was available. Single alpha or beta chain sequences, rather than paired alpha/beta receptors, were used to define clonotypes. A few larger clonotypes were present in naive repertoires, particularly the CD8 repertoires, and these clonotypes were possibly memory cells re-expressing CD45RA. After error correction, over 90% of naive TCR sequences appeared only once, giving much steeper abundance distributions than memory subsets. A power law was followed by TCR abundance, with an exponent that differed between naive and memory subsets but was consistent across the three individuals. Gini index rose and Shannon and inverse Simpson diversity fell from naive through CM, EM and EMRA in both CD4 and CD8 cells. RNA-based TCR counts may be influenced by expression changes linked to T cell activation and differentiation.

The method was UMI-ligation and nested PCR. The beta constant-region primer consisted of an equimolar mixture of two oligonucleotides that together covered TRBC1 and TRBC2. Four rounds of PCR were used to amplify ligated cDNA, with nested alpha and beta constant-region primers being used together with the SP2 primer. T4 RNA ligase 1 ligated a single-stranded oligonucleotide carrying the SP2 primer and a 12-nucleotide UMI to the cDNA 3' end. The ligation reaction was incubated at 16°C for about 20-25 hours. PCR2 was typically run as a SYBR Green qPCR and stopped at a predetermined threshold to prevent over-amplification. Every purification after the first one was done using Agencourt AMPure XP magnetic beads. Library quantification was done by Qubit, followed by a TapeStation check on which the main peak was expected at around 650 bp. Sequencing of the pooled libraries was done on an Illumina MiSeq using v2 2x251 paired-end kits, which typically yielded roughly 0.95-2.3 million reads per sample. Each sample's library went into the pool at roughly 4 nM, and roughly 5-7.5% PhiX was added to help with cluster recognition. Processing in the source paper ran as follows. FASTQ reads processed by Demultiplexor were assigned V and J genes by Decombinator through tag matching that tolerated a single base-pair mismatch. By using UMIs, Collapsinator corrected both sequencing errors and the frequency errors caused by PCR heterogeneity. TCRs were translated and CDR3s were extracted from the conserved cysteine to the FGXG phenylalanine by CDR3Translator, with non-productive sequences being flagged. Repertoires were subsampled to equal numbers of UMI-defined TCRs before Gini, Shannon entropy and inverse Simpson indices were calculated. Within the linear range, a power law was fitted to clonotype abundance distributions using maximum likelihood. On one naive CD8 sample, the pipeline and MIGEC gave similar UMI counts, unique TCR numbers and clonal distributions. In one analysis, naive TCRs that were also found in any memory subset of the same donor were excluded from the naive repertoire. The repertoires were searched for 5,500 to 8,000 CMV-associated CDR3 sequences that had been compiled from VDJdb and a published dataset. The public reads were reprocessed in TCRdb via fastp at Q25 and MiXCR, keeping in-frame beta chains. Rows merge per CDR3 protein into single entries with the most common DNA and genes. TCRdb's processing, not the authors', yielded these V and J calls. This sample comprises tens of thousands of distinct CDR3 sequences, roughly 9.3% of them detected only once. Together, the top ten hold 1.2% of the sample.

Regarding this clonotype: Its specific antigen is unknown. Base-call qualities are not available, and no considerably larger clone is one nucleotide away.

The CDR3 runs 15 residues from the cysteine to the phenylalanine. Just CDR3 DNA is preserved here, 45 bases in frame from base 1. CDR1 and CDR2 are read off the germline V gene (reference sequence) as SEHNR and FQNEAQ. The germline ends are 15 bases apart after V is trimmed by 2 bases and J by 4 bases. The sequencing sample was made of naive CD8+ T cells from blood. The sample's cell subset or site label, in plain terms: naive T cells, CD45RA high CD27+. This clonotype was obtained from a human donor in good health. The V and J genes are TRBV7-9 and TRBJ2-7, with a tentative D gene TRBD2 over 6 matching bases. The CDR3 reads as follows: CASSLSGGIGYEQYF. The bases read TGTGCCAGCAGCTTAAGTGGCGGGATCGGGTACGAGCAGTACTTC.